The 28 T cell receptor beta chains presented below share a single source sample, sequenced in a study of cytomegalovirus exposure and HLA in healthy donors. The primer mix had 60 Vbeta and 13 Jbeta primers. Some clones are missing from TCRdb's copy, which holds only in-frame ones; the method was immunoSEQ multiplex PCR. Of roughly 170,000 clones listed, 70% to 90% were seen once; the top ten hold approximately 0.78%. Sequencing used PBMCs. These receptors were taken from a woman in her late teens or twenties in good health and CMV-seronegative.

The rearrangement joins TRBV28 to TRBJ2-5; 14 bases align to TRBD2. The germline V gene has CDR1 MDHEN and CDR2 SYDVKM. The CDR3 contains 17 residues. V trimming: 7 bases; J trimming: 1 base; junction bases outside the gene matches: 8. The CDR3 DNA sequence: TGTGCCAGCACCCCAACGGGACTAGCGGGAGTCCAAGAGACCCAGTACTTC. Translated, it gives CASTPTGLAGVQETQYF.

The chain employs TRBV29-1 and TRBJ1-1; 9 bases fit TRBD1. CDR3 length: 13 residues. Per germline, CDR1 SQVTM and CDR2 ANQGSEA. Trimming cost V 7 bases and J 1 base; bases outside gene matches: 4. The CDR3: CSADRGGNTEAFF. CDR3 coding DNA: TGCAGCGCGGACAGGGGAGGGAACACTGAAGCTTTCTTT. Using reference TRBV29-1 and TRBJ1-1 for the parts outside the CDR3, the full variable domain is SAVISQKPSRDICQRGTSLTIQCQVDSQVTMMFWYRQQPGQSLTLIATANQGSEATYESGFVIDKFPISRPNLTFSTLTVSNMSPEDSSIYLCSADRGGNTEAFFGQGTRLTVV.

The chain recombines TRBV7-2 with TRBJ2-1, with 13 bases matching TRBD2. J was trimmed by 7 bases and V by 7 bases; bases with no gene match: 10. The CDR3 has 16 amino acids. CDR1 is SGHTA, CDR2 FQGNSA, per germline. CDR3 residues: CASTLLLAGGINEQFF. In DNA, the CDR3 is TGTGCCAGCACACTCCTACTAGCGGGAGGGATTAATGAGCAGTTCTTC.

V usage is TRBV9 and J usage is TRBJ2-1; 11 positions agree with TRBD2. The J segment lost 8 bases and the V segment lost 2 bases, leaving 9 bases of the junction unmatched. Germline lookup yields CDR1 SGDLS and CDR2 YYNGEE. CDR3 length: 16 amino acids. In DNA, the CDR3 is TGTGCCAGCAGCGTGCTTACTAGCGGGAGTCTGCATGAGCAGTTCTTC. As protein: CASSVLTSGSLHEQFF.

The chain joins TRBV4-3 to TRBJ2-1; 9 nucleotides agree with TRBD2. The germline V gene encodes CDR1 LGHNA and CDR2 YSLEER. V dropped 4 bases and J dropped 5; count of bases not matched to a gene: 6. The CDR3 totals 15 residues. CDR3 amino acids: CASSLYSGSNNEQFF. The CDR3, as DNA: TGCGCCAGCAGCCTTTATAGCGGGAGCAACAATGAGCAGTTCTTC.

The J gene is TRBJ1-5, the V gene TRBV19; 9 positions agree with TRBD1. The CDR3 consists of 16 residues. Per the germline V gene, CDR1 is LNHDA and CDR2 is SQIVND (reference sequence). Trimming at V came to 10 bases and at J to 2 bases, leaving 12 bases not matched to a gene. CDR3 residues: CATLSRDRERNQPQHF. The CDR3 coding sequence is TGTGCCACTCTGTCTCGGGACAGGGAACGCAATCAGCCCCAGCATTTT.

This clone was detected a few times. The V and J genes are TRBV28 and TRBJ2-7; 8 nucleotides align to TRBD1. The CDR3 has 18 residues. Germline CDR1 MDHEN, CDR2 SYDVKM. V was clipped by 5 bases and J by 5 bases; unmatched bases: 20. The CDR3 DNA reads TGTGCCAGCAGTCTCGCCCGGGGACAGGTGTCAGGAAGAAACGAGCAGTACTTC. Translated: CASSLARGQVSGRNEQYF.

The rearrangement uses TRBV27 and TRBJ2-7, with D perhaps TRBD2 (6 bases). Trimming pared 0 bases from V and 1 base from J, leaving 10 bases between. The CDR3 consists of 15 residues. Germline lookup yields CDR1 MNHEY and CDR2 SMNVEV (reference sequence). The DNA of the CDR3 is TGTGCCAGCAGTTTATCGCACGGGAGTTCCTACGAGCAGTACTTC. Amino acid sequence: CASSLSHGSSYEQYF.

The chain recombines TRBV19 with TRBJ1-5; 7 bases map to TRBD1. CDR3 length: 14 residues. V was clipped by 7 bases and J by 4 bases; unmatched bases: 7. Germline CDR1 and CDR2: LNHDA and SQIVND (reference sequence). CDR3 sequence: CASNAPGQNQPQHF. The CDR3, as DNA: TGTGCCAGTAATGCTCCGGGACAGAATCAGCCCCAGCATTTT. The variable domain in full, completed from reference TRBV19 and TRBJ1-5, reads DGGITQSPKYLFRKEGQNVTLSCEQNLNHDAMYWYRQDPGQGLRLIYYSQIVNDFQKGDIAEGYSVSREKKESFPLTVTSAQKNPTAFYLCASNAPGQNQPQHFGDGTRLSIL.

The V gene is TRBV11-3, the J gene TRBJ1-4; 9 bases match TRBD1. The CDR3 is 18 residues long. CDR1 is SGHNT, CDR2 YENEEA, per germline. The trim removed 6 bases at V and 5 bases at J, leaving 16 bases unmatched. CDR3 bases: TGTGCCAGCAGTCTCAACCCCGCCTTCGGGACAGGGAATGAAAAACTGTTTTTT. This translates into CASSLNPAFGTGNEKLFF.

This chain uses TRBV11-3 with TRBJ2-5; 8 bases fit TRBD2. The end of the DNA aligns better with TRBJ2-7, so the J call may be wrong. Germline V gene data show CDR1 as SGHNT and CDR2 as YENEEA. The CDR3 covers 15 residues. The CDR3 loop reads CASSLGPGTRYEQYF. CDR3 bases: TGTGCCAGCAGCTTAGGCCCCGGGACTAGGTACGAGCAGTACTTC.

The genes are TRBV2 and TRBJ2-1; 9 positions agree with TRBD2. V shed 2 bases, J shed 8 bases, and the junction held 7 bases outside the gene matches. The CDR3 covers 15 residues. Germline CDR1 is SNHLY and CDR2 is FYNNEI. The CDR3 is CASSEYSGSTYEQFF. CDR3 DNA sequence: TGTGCCAGCAGTGAATATAGCGGGAGTACTTATGAGCAGTTCTTC.

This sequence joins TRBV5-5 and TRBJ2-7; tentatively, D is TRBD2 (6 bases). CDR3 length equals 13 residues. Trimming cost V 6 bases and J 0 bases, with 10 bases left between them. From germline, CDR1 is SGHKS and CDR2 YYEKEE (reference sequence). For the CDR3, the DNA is TGTGCCAGCATATCGGGACTCTCCTACGAGCAGTACTTC. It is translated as CASISGLSYEQYF.

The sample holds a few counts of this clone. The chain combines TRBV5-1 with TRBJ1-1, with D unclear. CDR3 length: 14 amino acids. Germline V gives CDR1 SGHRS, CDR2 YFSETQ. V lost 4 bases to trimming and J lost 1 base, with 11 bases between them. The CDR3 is CASSQTVKNTEAFF. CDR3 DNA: TGCGCCAGCAGCCAAACAGTTAAGAACACTGAAGCTTTCTTT.

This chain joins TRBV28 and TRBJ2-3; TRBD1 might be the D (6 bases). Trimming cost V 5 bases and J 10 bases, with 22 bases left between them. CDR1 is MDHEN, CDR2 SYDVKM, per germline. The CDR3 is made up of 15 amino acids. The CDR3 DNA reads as TGTGCCAGCAGTCTCCAGGGACAAAATTGGGACCCGCAGTATTTT. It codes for CASSLQGQNWDPQYF.

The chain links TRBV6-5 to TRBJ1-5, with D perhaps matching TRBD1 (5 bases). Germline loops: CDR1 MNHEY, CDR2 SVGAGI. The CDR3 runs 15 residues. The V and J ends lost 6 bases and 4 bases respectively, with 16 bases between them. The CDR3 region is CASRNQGIGNQPQHF. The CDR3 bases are TGTGCCAGCAGAAACCAGGGTATTGGGAATCAGCCCCAGCATTTT.

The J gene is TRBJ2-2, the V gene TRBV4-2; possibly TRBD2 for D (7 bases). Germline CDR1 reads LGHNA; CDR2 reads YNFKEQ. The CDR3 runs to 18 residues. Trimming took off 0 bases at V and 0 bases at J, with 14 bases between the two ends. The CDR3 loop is CASSQDLGGPANTGELFF. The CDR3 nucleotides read TGTGCCAGCAGCCAAGATCTGGGGGGGCCTGCGAACACCGGGGAGCTGTTTTTT.

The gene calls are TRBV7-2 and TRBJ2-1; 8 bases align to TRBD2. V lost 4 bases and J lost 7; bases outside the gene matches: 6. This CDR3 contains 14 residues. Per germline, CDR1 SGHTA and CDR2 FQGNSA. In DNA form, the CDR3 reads TGTGCCAGCAGCTCCGAGCGGGAGTGGAATGAGCAGTTCTTC. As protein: CASSSEREWNEQFF.

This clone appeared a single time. In DNA form, the CDR3 reads TGTGCCAGCAGCCAAGTTTTCCGGGTGGAAGAGACCCAGTACTTC. Its translation is CASSQVFRVEETQYF. The gene calls are TRBV4-2 and TRBJ2-5; D gene ambiguous. Trimming removed 1 base from V and 3 bases from J, with 12 bases in between. CDR1 is LGHNA, CDR2 YNFKEQ, per germline. This CDR3 comprises 15 residues.

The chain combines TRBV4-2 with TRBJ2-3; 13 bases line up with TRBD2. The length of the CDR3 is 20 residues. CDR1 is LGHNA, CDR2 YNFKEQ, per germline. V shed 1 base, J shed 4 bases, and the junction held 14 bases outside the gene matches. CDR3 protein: CASSQVGLAGVLGEADTQYF. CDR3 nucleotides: TGTGCCAGCAGCCAAGTCGGACTAGCGGGAGTTCTGGGCGAGGCAGATACGCAGTATTTT.

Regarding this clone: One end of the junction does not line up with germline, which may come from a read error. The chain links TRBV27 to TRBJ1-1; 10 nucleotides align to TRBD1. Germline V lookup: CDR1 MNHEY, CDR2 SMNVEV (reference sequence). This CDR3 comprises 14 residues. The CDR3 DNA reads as TGTGCCAGCAGACCGGGACAGGGGAACAATGAAGCTTTCTTT. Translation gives CASRPGQGNNEAFF.

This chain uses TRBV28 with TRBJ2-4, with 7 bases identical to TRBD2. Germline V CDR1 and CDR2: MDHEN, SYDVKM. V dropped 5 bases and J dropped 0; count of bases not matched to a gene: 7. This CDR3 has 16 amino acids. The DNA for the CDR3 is TGTGCCAGCAGTCCCCCGGTAGCGGGAGCCAAAAACATTCAGTACTTC. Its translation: CASSPPVAGAKNIQYF. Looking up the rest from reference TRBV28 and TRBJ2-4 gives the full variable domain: DVKVTQSSRYLVKRTGEKVFLECVQDMDHENMFWYRQDPGLGLRLIYFSYDVKMKEKGDIPEGYSVSREKKERFSLILESASTNQTSMYLCASSPPVAGAKNIQYFGAGTRLSVL.

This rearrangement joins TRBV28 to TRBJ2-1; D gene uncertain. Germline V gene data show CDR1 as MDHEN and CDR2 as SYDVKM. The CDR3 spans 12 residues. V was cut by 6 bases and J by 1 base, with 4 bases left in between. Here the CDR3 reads CASRLSYNEQFF. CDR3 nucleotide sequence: TGTGCCAGCAGACTTTCCTACAATGAGCAGTTCTTC.

As DNA, the CDR3 is TGTGCCAGCAGCTTAGCGGGGGCCGGCTACGAGCAGTACTTC. This translates into CASSLAGAGYEQYF. The V gene is TRBV7-8, the J gene TRBJ2-7, with D tentatively TRBD1 (6 bases). Trimming left V 0 bases short and J 3 bases short, with 9 bases between. From germline, CDR1 is SGHVS and CDR2 FQNEAQ. This CDR3 region has 14 residues.

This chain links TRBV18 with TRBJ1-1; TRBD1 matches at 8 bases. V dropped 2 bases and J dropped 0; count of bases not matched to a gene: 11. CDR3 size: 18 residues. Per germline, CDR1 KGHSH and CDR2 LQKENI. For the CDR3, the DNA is TGTGCCAGCTCACCAAGGCCTCAGGGGGCGACCCTGAACACTGAAGCTTTCTTT. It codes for CASSPRPQGATLNTEAFF.

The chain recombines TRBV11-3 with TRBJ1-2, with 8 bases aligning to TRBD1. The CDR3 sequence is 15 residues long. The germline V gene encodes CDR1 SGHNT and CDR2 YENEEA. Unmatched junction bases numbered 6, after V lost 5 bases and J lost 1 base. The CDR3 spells CASSPRTGNNYGYTF. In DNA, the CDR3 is TGTGCCAGCAGCCCCCGGACAGGGAATAACTATGGCTACACCTTC.

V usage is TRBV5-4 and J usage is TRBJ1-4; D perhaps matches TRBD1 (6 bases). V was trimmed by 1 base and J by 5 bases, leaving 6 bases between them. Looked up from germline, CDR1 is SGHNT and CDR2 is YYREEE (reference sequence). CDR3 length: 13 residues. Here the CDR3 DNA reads TGTGCCAGCAGCTTGAGGGGGAATGAAAAACTGTTTTTT. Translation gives CASSLRGNEKLFF.

The CDR3 DNA sequence: TGTGCCAGCTCCGGCAACAGGGGTTACGAGCAGTACTTC. Amino acid sequence: CASSGNRGYEQYF. This sequence joins TRBV5-5 and TRBJ2-7; 7 nucleotides match TRBD1. The CDR3 runs 13 residues. J gave up 4 bases and V 7 bases, and 8 bases lay outside the gene matches. Per germline, CDR1 SGHKS and CDR2 YYEKEE (reference sequence).